The present T cell receptor (beta chain) was sequenced within a study of shared clonotypes between healthy human individuals. Study at large: Aged between 18 and 49, the donors were two women and a few men.

For each subset, genomic DNA was distributed in equal portions over several immunoSEQ plates. Original analysis: Junction-only immunoSEQ sequences carried no quality scores, so filtering differed. The table came from immunoSEQ multiplex PCR; TCRdb's copy has only in-frame clones and leaves some out. V and J calls and clone size are copied from that table; D and trimming were computed from the DNA. This sample carries roughly 600,000 clones, 95% to 98% of them seen once, and the ten largest clones take 0.3%. V lost 1 base to trimming and J lost 3 bases, with 13 bases between them. CDR3 length: 16 amino acids. The germline V gene has CDR1 MDHEN and CDR2 SYDVKM. CD45RO-negative CD8 cells positively selected for CCR7 made up the naive population, which excluded terminally differentiated effector memory CD45RA+ cells.

This sequence originates from a man aged 30 to 45 in good health. The rearrangement uses TRBV28 and TRBJ1-5, with D perhaps matching TRBD1 (6 bases). Sequenced input: naive CD8+ T cells sorted from blood. The CDR3 region is CASSLYNRVINQPQHF. Written as DNA, the CDR3 is TGTGCCAGCAGTTTATACAACAGGGTGATCAATCAGCCCCAGCATTTT.